This T cell receptor (beta chain) was identified in a study of blood T cell repertoires in COVID-19. Study details: Sources were T cells, B-cell-depleted T cells, or PBMCs; the material itself was cDNA or gDNA.

Cohorts were determined from participant-reported clinical history. Resolution of symptoms, clearance, or two negative PCRs was present in recovered Cohort 3 donors. Authors' analysis steps: It was from reference gene primer amplification that nucleated cell counts were estimated. Clones were read by immunoSEQ multiplex PCR, and TCRdb kept only the in-frame ones, dropping some. D and trimming were read from the DNA, whereas the V and J calls and clone size are those reported in that table. The sample has about 270,000 clones; about nine tenths are singletons. V lost 5 bases and J lost 0, with 13 bases in between. CDR1 is SGHTA and CDR2 is FQGTGA in the germline V gene. The CDR3 totals 16 residues.

The chain carries TRBV7-3 and TRBJ2-2, with D unclear. The sequenced sample consisted of PBMCs or T cells enriched from blood (not recorded which). The TCR was taken from a woman aged 45-65 years who had recovered from COVID-19. CDR3 DNA sequence: TGTGCCAGCAGCCTAGGAGCTCTGGCGAACACCGGGGAGCTGTTTTTT. Its protein product is CASSLGALANTGELFF.